These 16 T cell receptor beta chains were sequenced from one sample in a study of blood T cell repertoires in COVID-19. Clones were sequenced by immunoSEQ multiplex PCR, and TCRdb holds only the in-frame ones, with some missing. The table has about 41,000 clones, around 90% seen once. Source material: peripheral blood. The receptors originated from a man in his 60s with acute or convalescent COVID-19.

The gene calls are TRBV6-5 and TRBJ1-2; D ambiguous. V was pared by 10 bases and J by 4 bases, with 19 bases between. The length of the CDR3 is 14 residues. Germline V gives CDR1 MNHEY, CDR2 SVGAGI. CDR3 region: CANSPLGTTYGYTF. Written as DNA, the CDR3 is TGTGCCAACAGCCCCTTGGGCACCACCTATGGCTACACCTTC.

The DNA of the CDR3 is TGTGCCAGCAGCGCTTCGACAGTTAGCAATCAGCCCCAGCATTTT. This encodes CASSASTVSNQPQHF. The gene calls are TRBV7-2 and TRBJ1-5; a possible D gene is TRBD1 (5 bases). Germline V gene sequence: CDR1 SGHTA, CDR2 FQGNSA. The V end was cut by 5 bases, the J end by 0 bases, with 11 bases between. The CDR3 loop spans 15 amino acids.

This clone was detected only a few times. This chain's CDR3 is CASSSPGQQNEQFF. CDR3 sequence (DNA): TGTGCCAGCAGCTCCCCGGGACAGCAAAATGAGCAGTTCTTC. This sequence joins TRBV13 and TRBJ2-1; 7 positions agree with TRBD1. The CDR3 sequence is 14 residues long. V lost 4 bases, J lost 7 bases, and 7 bases stayed unmatched. Germline V gives CDR1 PRHDT, CDR2 FYEKMQ (reference sequence).

The genes are TRBV19 and TRBJ2-7; 8 bases map to TRBD2. Germline lookup yields CDR1 LNHDA and CDR2 SQIVND (reference sequence). The V and J ends lost 1 base and 6 bases, in that order; junction bases with no gene match: 5. CDR3 length: 14 residues. DNA of the CDR3: TGTGCCAGTAGTATAGTTCGGGGGGGAGGCGAGCAGTACTTC. Encoded protein: CASSIVRGGGEQYF.

CDR3 sequence: CASSQGQNTDTQYF. DNA for the CDR3: TGTGCCAGCAGCCAGGGACAGAACACAGATACGCAGTATTTT. The chain carries TRBV5-6 and TRBJ2-3; 7 bases are a match to TRBD1. The CDR3 runs 14 residues. The ends lost 4 bases at V and 2 bases at J; junction bases unmatched: 4. Germline V gives CDR1 SGHDT, CDR2 YYEEEE.

This clone has only one observation. The J gene is TRBJ2-5, the V gene TRBV7-8; D is unclear. Germline values: CDR1 SGHVS, CDR2 FQNEAQ. Trimming stripped 1 base from V and 5 bases from J, with 8 bases between. CDR3 length: 13 amino acids. CDR3 in amino acids: CASSLGQLETQYF. The DNA of the CDR3 is TGTGCCAGCAGCTTAGGTCAGTTGGAGACCCAGTACTTC.

The chain carries TRBV30 and TRBJ1-3; D gene unclear. In germline, CDR1 is GTSNPN, CDR2 SVGIG (reference sequence). Trimming shortened V by 0 bases and J by 4 bases, and 10 bases separated the two germline ends. The CDR3 totals 14 residues. The CDR3 is CAWSVPVIGNTIYF. The CDR3 coding sequence is TGTGCCTGGAGTGTGCCAGTCATCGGAAACACCATATATTTT.

A single count supports this clone. The chain couples TRBV6-5 to TRBJ2-7; weak D call: TRBD2 (5 bases). V lost 5 bases and J lost 6, with 17 bases in between. This CDR3 region has 14 residues. CDR1 MNHEY and CDR2 SVGAGI come from the germline V gene. CDR3 sequence (DNA): TGTGCCAGCAGTCGGGAAGGCCTCTCTAGCGAGCAGTACTTC. The encoded protein is CASSREGLSSEQYF.

V is TRBV18 and J is TRBJ1-1; TRBD1 matches 7 bases. Trimming at V came to 6 bases and at J to 1 base, leaving 5 bases not matched to a gene. The germline V gene has CDR1 KGHSH and CDR2 LQKENI. The CDR3 sequence is 14 residues long. The CDR3 is CASSQGQRNTEAFF. CDR3 DNA: TGTGCCAGCTCGCAGGGACAGAGGAACACTGAAGCTTTCTTT.

As concerns this clone: In the same sample, other DNA sequences code for this CDR3. The rearrangement links TRBV29-1 to TRBJ2-3; possibly TRBD1 for D (5 bases). V was cut by 6 bases and J by 6 bases, with 10 bases left in between. Germline CDR1 reads SQVTM; CDR2 reads ANQGSEA. There are 11 residues in the CDR3. CDR3 residues: CSVNSGDTQYF. The CDR3 DNA sequence: TGCAGCGTCAACTCAGGGGATACGCAGTATTTT.

The chain employs TRBV4-2 and TRBJ1-2, with TRBD1 identical over 7 bases. V dropped 0 bases and J dropped 4; count of bases not matched to a gene: 2. CDR3 length: 14 residues. Per the germline V gene, CDR1 is LGHNA and CDR2 is YNFKEQ. The DNA for the CDR3 is TGTGCCAGCAGCCAAGAGTCAGGGGGCTATGGCTACACCTTC. Translated: CASSQESGGYGYTF.

This chain uses TRBV25-1 with TRBJ1-6; perhaps TRBD1 as D (6 bases). CDR3 size: 13 residues. V was trimmed by 8 bases and J by 7 bases, leaving 12 bases between them. Germline V gene sequence: CDR1 MGHDK, CDR2 SYGVNS. The CDR3 nucleotides read TGTGCCAGCGCCGGGACAAGAAATTCACCCCTCCACTTT. It yields the protein CASAGTRNSPLHF.

The chain is built from TRBV19 and TRBJ1-5, with TRBD1 as a possible D gene (5 bases). The V end lost 7 bases, the J end lost 5 bases, and 18 bases lay between the germline ends. Germline-derived CDR1 and CDR2 are LNHDA and SQIVND (reference sequence). The length of the CDR3 is 15 residues. DNA for the CDR3: TGTGCCAGTACTCTGGCAGGGAAAAGTCATCAGCCCCAGCATTTT. Translation: CASTLAGKSHQPQHF.

The chain has TRBV7-2 and TRBJ2-7, with 10 bases aligning to TRBD1. The CDR3 covers 14 residues. J lost 9 bases, V lost 4 bases, and 9 bases had no gene match. Germline V gives CDR1 SGHTA, CDR2 FQGNSA. The CDR3 here is CASSSPGQGPGQYF. The CDR3 DNA reads TGTGCCAGCAGCTCGCCGGGACAGGGGCCCGGGCAGTACTTC. The complete variable domain, with remaining parts taken from reference TRBV7-2 and TRBJ2-7, reads GAGVSQSPSNKVTEKGKDVELRCDPISGHTALYWYRQSLGQGLEFLIYFQGNSAPDKSGLPSDRFSAERTGGSVSTLTIQRTQQEDSAVYLCASSSPGQGPGQYFGPGTRLTVT.

This chain joins TRBV12-5 and TRBJ1-1; 9 positions match TRBD1. There are 15 residues in the CDR3. Germline CDR1 LGHNT, CDR2 FRNRAP. Losses at the gene ends were 4 bases for V and 1 base for J; bases not matched to a gene: 4. CDR3 loop: CASGSQGAGNTEAFF. CDR3 in DNA: TGTGCTAGTGGTTCACAGGGGGCAGGGAACACTGAAGCTTTCTTT. Full variable domain (missing parts from reference TRBV12-5 and TRBJ1-1): DARVTQTPRHKVTEMGQEVTMRCQPILGHNTVFWYRQTMMQGLELLAYFRNRAPLDDSGMPKDRFSAEMPDATLATLKIQPSEPRDSAVYFCASGSQGAGNTEAFFGQGTRLTVV.

The chain links TRBV19 to TRBJ1-2, with D possibly matching TRBD1 (6 bases). V shed 6 bases and J shed 4 bases, with 12 bases lying between them. CDR1 and CDR2 (germline): LNHDA, SQIVND (reference sequence). This CDR3 has 13 amino acids. The CDR3, as DNA: TGTGCCAGTAGCCCCGGACAGCTCTATGGCTACACCTTC. Translating it yields CASSPGQLYGYTF.